This T cell receptor (beta chain) was retrieved from a study of blood T cells in healthy people across ages. Study-wide points: Diversity of TCR beta per million T cells declined in a roughly linear way with age.

With 3 bases removed from V and 0 bases from J, the gap between germline ends came to 16 bases. CDR1 and CDR2 from the germline V gene are SGHRS and YFSETQ. The CDR3 has 16 residues. Caucasian individuals from Russia who were healthy and aged roughly 6 to 95 acted as donors. Primers used in a second PCR of roughly 6 to 11 cycles were a sample-barcoded 5' primer and a J-beta primer mix. TCRdb used MiXCR to reprocess the 5' RACE reads, holding one entry per CDR3 protein. The sample consists of about 1.4 million distinct CDR3 sequences, approximately 59% of them appearing once. Worth noting for this clonotype: The antigen remains unidentified.

The gene calls are TRBV5-1 and TRBJ2-7, with a possible D match to TRBD2 (7 bases). The sample consisted of blood. The sequence came from a young man in good health. The CDR3 coding sequence is TGCGCCAGCAGCTCCTCTAGTGGGGGGGCCTCCTACGAGCAGTACTTC. Its translation: CASSSSSGGASYEQYF. Supplemented by reference TRBV5-1 and TRBJ2-7, the full variable domain reads KAGVTQTPRYLIKTRGQQVTLSCSPISGHRSVSWYQQTPGQGLQFLFEYFSETQRNKGNFPGRFSGRQFSNSRSEMNVSTLELGDSALYLCASSSSSGGASYEQYFGPGTRLTVT.